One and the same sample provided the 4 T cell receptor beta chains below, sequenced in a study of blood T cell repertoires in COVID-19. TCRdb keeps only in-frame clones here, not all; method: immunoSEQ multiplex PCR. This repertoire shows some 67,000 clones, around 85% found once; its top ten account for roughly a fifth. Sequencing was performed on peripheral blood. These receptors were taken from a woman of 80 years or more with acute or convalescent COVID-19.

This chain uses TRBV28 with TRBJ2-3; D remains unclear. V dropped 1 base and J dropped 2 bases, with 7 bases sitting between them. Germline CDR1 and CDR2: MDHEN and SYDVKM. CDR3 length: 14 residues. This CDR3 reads CASSLSPPTDTQYF. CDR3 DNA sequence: TGTGCCAGCAGTTTATCTCCCCCCACAGATACGCAGTATTTT.

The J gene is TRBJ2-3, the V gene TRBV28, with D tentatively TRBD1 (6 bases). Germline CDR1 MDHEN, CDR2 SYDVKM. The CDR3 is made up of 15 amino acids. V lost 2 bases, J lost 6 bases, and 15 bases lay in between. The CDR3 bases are TGTGCCAGCAGTTTACCCACAGGGACGGGGGATACGCAGTATTTT. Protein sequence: CASSLPTGTGDTQYF. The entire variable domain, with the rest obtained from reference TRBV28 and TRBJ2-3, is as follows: DVKVTQSSRYLVKRTGEKVFLECVQDMDHENMFWYRQDPGLGLRLIYFSYDVKMKEKGDIPEGYSVSREKKERFSLILESASTNQTSMYLCASSLPTGTGDTQYFGPGTRLTVL.

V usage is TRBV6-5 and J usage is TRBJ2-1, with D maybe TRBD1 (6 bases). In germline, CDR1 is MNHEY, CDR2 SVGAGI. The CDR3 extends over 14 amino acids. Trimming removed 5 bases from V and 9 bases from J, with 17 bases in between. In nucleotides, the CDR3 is TGTGCCAGCAGTCCCCGGACAGCCACGGCTGAGCAGTTCTTC. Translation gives CASSPRTATAEQFF.

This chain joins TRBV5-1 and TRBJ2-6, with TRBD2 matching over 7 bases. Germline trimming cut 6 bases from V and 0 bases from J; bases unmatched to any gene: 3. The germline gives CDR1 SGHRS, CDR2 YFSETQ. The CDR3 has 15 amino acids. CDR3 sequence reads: CASISGGSGANVLTF. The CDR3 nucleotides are TGCGCCAGCATCTCGGGGGGCTCTGGGGCCAACGTCCTGACTTTC.